These T cell receptor beta chains were read from a single sample in a study of cytomegalovirus exposure and HLA in healthy donors. Only in-frame clones appear in the TCRdb table, and some are missing; sequencing was by immunoSEQ multiplex PCR. Among some 150,000 clones listed, roughly 78% were seen once. Sequenced material: PBMCs. The source is a man aged 35-49 years in good health and CMV-seronegative. The CDR3 runs from the conserved cysteine through the conserved F or W. Fields, in order: V gene, D gene, clone size, J gene, CDR3 protein, CDR3 DNA. A D gene is named only where the DNA matches it firmly. Some rows have no size entry. The others give once, few or many, or a class for an expanded clone.

v_gene: TRBV19; d_gene: -; abundance: -; j_gene: TRBJ1-3; CDR3aa: CASSKQRNTIYF; CDR3nt: TGTGCCAGTAGTAAACAACGAAACACCATATATTTT
v_gene: TRBV11-3; d_gene: TRBD2; abundance: -; j_gene: TRBJ2-1; CDR3aa: CASSLDAAGGYNEQFF; CDR3nt: TGTGCCAGCAGCTTAGATGCGGCGGGGGGCTACAATGAGCAGTTCTTC
v_gene: TRBV28; d_gene: -; abundance: -; j_gene: TRBJ2-5; CDR3aa: CASSRLLGTQYF; CDR3nt: TGTGCCAGCAGCCGACTATTGGGGACCCAGTACTTC
v_gene: TRBV2; d_gene: -; abundance: few; j_gene: TRBJ2-4; CDR3aa: CASVKGGGNIQYF; CDR3nt: TGTGCCAGCGTGAAGGGGGGGGGAAACATTCAGTACTTC
v_gene: TRBV7-9; d_gene: -; abundance: -; j_gene: TRBJ1-1; CDR3aa: CASSLQATEAFF; CDR3nt: TGTGCCAGCAGCTTGCAGGCCACTGAAGCTTTCTTT
v_gene: TRBV30; d_gene: TRBD2; abundance: -; j_gene: TRBJ2-7; CDR3aa: CAWRELAGGPFEQYF; CDR3nt: TGTGCCTGGAGAGAACTAGCGGGAGGGCCCTTCGAGCAGTACTTC
v_gene: TRBV4-1; d_gene: TRBD2; abundance: -; j_gene: TRBJ2-7; CDR3aa: CASSQDASGTYEQYF; CDR3nt: TGCGCCAGCAGCCAAGATGCGAGCGGGACGTACGAGCAGTACTTC
v_gene: TRBV19; d_gene: -; abundance: -; j_gene: TRBJ1-1; CDR3aa: CASRSRVNTEAFF; CDR3nt: TGTGCCAGTAGATCCAGGGTGAACACTGAAGCTTTCTTT
v_gene: TRBV2; d_gene: TRBD2; abundance: once; j_gene: TRBJ2-1; CDR3aa: CASSRTSGEQFF; CDR3nt: TGTGCCAGCAGCAGGACTAGCGGTGAGCAGTTCTTC
v_gene: TRBV6-1; d_gene: TRBD1; abundance: -; j_gene: TRBJ1-5; CDR3aa: CASGGTVNQPQHF; CDR3nt: TGTGCCAGCGGGGGGACAGTCAATCAGCCCCAGCATTTT
v_gene: TRBV6-1; d_gene: TRBD1; abundance: -; j_gene: TRBJ2-5; CDR3aa: CASSELDGTGGWKETQYF; CDR3nt: TGTGCCAGCAGTGAACTTGACGGGACAGGGGGTTGGAAGGAGACCCAGTACTTC
v_gene: TRBV7-2; d_gene: TRBD1; abundance: few; j_gene: TRBJ2-2; CDR3aa: CASSLAGTGFRELFF; CDR3nt: TGTGCCAGCAGCTTAGCCGGGACAGGGTTCCGGGAGCTGTTTTTT
v_gene: TRBV6-5; d_gene: TRBD1; abundance: -; j_gene: TRBJ2-7; CDR3aa: CASRIPTGGRYEQYF; CDR3nt: TGTGCCAGCAGGATACCGACAGGGGGCAGGTACGAGCAGTACTTC
v_gene: TRBV7-9; d_gene: TRBD1; abundance: -; j_gene: TRBJ2-3; CDR3aa: CASSLQGAGDTQYF; CDR3nt: TGTGCCAGCAGTTTGCAGGGGGCCGGGGATACGCAGTATTTT
v_gene: TRBV5-1; d_gene: TRBD2; abundance: -; j_gene: TRBJ2-7; CDR3aa: CASSTGLAGDYEQYF; CDR3nt: TGCGCCAGCAGTACCGGACTAGCGGGAGATTACGAGCAGTACTTC
v_gene: TRBV5-1; d_gene: TRBD2; abundance: few; j_gene: TRBJ2-7; CDR3aa: CASSKAGEGPEQYF; CDR3nt: TGCGCCAGCAGCAAAGCGGGAGAGGGGCCCGAGCAGTACTTC
v_gene: TRBV7-9; d_gene: TRBD2; abundance: -; j_gene: TRBJ2-1; CDR3aa: CSSSAGTMGSYNEQFF; CDR3nt: TGTTCCAGCAGCGCCGGGACTATGGGCTCCTACAATGAGCAGTTCTTC
v_gene: TRBV25-1; d_gene: -; abundance: -; j_gene: TRBJ2-7; CDR3aa: CASSEVPPRQYF; CDR3nt: TGTGCCAGCAGTGAAGTCCCTCCTAGGCAGTACTTC
v_gene: TRBV15; d_gene: TRBD1; abundance: once; j_gene: TRBJ1-1; CDR3aa: CATSPRTGGTEAFF; CDR3nt: TGTGCCACCAGCCCCCGGACAGGCGGCACTGAAGCTTTCTTT
v_gene: TRBV21-1; d_gene: -; abundance: -; j_gene: TRBJ2-1; CDR3aa: CASSKRVRGLEDNEQFF; CDR3nt: TGTGCCAGCAGCAAAAGAGTAAGGGGACTAGAGGACAATGAGCAGTTCTTC
v_gene: TRBV6-5; d_gene: -; abundance: -; j_gene: TRBJ2-4; CDR3aa: CASSYSMAGAKNIQYF; CDR3nt: TGTGCCAGCAGTTACTCGATGGCAGGGGCCAAAAACATTCAGTACTTC
v_gene: TRBV6-4; d_gene: TRBD1; abundance: -; j_gene: TRBJ1-1; CDR3aa: CASSNTGENTEAFF; CDR3nt: TGTGCCAGCAGTAATACAGGGGAAAATACTGAAGCTTTCTTT
v_gene: TRBV30; d_gene: TRBD2; abundance: few; j_gene: TRBJ2-5; CDR3aa: CALGRERGETQYF; CDR3nt: TGTGCCTTGGGGCGGGAGAGGGGAGAGACCCAGTACTTC
v_gene: TRBV4-2; d_gene: -; abundance: few; j_gene: TRBJ1-2; CDR3aa: CASSQDLGGGAYGYTF; CDR3nt: TGTGCCAGCAGCCAAGACTTGGGGGGGGGTGCCTATGGCTACACCTTC
v_gene: TRBV19; d_gene: -; abundance: -; j_gene: TRBJ1-1; CDR3aa: CASSTTGNTEAFF; CDR3nt: TGTGCCAGTAGTACGACAGGGAACACTGAAGCTTTCTTT
v_gene: TRBV5-4; d_gene: TRBD1; abundance: -; j_gene: TRBJ2-2; CDR3aa: CASSPGTANTGELFF; CDR3nt: TGTGCCAGCAGCCCCGGGACAGCTAACACCGGGGAGCTGTTTTTT
v_gene: TRBV18; d_gene: -; abundance: -; j_gene: TRBJ1-4; CDR3aa: CASSGSSGAINEKLFF; CDR3nt: TGTGCCAGCTCCGGCTCATCGGGTGCTATTAATGAAAAACTGTTTTTT
v_gene: TRBV4-2; d_gene: TRBD2; abundance: -; j_gene: TRBJ2-7; CDR3aa: CASSQRKPGLAGVYEQYF; CDR3nt: TGTGCCAGCAGCCAAAGGAAACCGGGACTAGCGGGAGTTTACGAGCAGTACTTC
v_gene: TRBV27; d_gene: -; abundance: -; j_gene: TRBJ2-1; CDR3aa: CASSFTSFSGNEQFF; CDR3nt: TGTGCCAGCAGTTTTACTAGCTTCTCGGGGAATGAGCAGTTCTTC
v_gene: TRBV28; d_gene: TRBD2; abundance: -; j_gene: TRBJ2-3; CDR3aa: CASSSGLAGGPNTQYF; CDR3nt: TGTGCCAGCAGTTCGGGACTAGCGGGAGGGCCAAATACGCAGTATTTT
v_gene: TRBV19; d_gene: TRBD2; abundance: -; j_gene: TRBJ2-3; CDR3aa: CASSPFLAGDTQYF; CDR3nt: TGTGCCAGTAGTCCCTTCCTAGCGGGAGATACGCAGTATTTT
v_gene: TRBV5-1; d_gene: -; abundance: -; j_gene: TRBJ2-7; CDR3aa: CASSLRIGLAESSYEQYF; CDR3nt: TGCGCCAGCAGCTTGCGGATAGGACTGGCAGAAAGCTCCTACGAGCAGTACTTC
v_gene: TRBV5-4; d_gene: TRBD2; abundance: -; j_gene: TRBJ2-5; CDR3aa: CASSGGGLAGGRETQYF; CDR3nt: TGTGCCAGCAGCGGGGGGGGACTAGCGGGAGGGCGAGAGACCCAGTACTTC
v_gene: TRBV9; d_gene: -; abundance: -; j_gene: TRBJ2-5; CDR3aa: CASSVGGGVETQYF; CDR3nt: TGTGCCAGCAGCGTAGGTGGAGGTGTGGAGACCCAGTACTTC
v_gene: TRBV19; d_gene: -; abundance: few; j_gene: TRBJ2-6; CDR3aa: CASSIALLFGSGANVLTF; CDR3nt: TGTGCCAGTAGTATAGCCCTGCTTTTCGGCTCTGGGGCCAACGTCCTGACTTTC
v_gene: TRBV7-9; d_gene: -; abundance: few; j_gene: TRBJ1-4; CDR3aa: CASSLARPEKLFF; CDR3nt: TGTGCCAGCAGCTTAGCGCGCCCTGAAAAACTGTTTTTT
v_gene: TRBV28; d_gene: -; abundance: -; j_gene: TRBJ1-3; CDR3aa: CASSLSGRESGNTIYF; CDR3nt: TGTGCCAGCAGTTTATCCGGCAGGGAATCTGGAAACACCATATATTTT
v_gene: TRBV7-9; d_gene: TRBD2; abundance: -; j_gene: TRBJ2-1; CDR3aa: CASSPTSGSWNEQFF; CDR3nt: TGTGCCAGCAGCCCTACTAGCGGGAGTTGGAATGAGCAGTTCTTC
v_gene: TRBV5-1; d_gene: -; abundance: -; j_gene: TRBJ1-5; CDR3aa: CASRPTGDSNQPQHF; CDR3nt: TGCGCCAGCAGGCCGACAGGAGATAGCAATCAGCCCCAGCATTTT
v_gene: TRBV28; d_gene: -; abundance: -; j_gene: TRBJ1-5; CDR3aa: CASKPGGVFHQPQHF; CDR3nt: TGTGCCTCAAAACCGGGGGGGGTCTTTCATCAGCCCCAGCATTTT
v_gene: TRBV5-1; d_gene: -; abundance: -; j_gene: TRBJ1-1; CDR3aa: CASSFVITGNTEAFF; CDR3nt: TGCGCCAGCAGCTTTGTCATAACAGGGAACACTGAAGCTTTCTTT
v_gene: TRBV6-1; d_gene: TRBD2; abundance: -; j_gene: TRBJ2-7; CDR3aa: CASSRSGTSDYEQYF; CDR3nt: TGTGCCAGCAGTCGCTCCGGGACTAGCGACTACGAGCAGTACTTC
v_gene: TRBV6-1; d_gene: -; abundance: -; j_gene: TRBJ2-6; CDR3aa: CASTAGANVLTF; CDR3nt: TGTGCCAGCACCGCTGGGGCCAACGTCCTGACTTTC
v_gene: TRBV6-5; d_gene: TRBD1; abundance: -; j_gene: TRBJ1-2; CDR3aa: CASTKGAHYGYTF; CDR3nt: TGTGCCAGCACTAAGGGGGCTCACTATGGCTACACCTTC
v_gene: TRBV5-1; d_gene: -; abundance: -; j_gene: TRBJ2-7; CDR3aa: CASSGVSTNEQYF; CDR3nt: TGCGCCAGCAGCGGTGTCAGCACTAACGAGCAGTACTTC
v_gene: TRBV28; d_gene: TRBD1; abundance: -; j_gene: TRBJ1-5; CDR3aa: CASSSDREVQPQHF; CDR3nt: TGTGCCAGCAGCTCCGACAGGGAGGTTCAGCCCCAGCATTTT
v_gene: TRBV28; d_gene: TRBD2; abundance: few; j_gene: TRBJ2-1; CDR3aa: CASSLITSGSHEQFF; CDR3nt: TGTGCCAGCAGTTTAATCACTAGCGGGAGCCATGAGCAGTTCTTC
v_gene: TRBV4-2; d_gene: -; abundance: -; j_gene: TRBJ2-6; CDR3aa: CASSQVAAGANGLTF; CDR3nt: TGTGCCAGCAGCCAAGTAGCAGCTGGGGCCAACGGCCTGACTTTC
v_gene: TRBV5-6; d_gene: TRBD2; abundance: -; j_gene: TRBJ2-5; CDR3aa: CASSLMTSGSRETQYF; CDR3nt: TGTGCCAGCAGCTTGATGACTAGCGGGAGTCGAGAGACCCAGTACTTC
v_gene: TRBV11-3; d_gene: TRBD1; abundance: few; j_gene: TRBJ1-4; CDR3aa: CASSLTPRGRNEKLFF; CDR3nt: TGTGCCAGCAGCTTAACTCCCAGGGGGAGGAATGAAAAACTGTTTTTT